Listed below are T cell receptor beta chains from one sample, sequenced in a study of blood T cell repertoires in COVID-19. Profiled with immunoSEQ multiplex PCR; TCRdb holds only in-frame clones, not every one. The sample lists hundreds of thousands of clones, 70% to 85% occurring once. The specimen was peripheral blood. The receptors stem from a man older than 75 with acute or convalescent COVID-19. Each CDR3 is given with its conserved first and last residue. Each record gives: D gene, V gene, J gene, clone size, CDR3 protein, CDR3 DNA. D genes are given only for firm matches. The size field is filled for only some rows; it gives once, few, many or a size class.

TRBD2	TRBV7-3	TRBJ2-3	.	CASSPDWTSGRADTQYF	TGTGCCAGCAGCCCTGATTGGACTAGCGGGAGGGCAGATACGCAGTATTTT
TRBD2	TRBV28	TRBJ2-2	.	CASRGGRLTGELFF	TGTGCCAGCAGGGGCGGGAGATTAACCGGGGAGCTGTTTTTT
.	TRBV13	TRBJ2-6	.	CASSFKQGSGANVLTF	TGTGCCAGCAGCTTTAAACAGGGCTCTGGGGCCAACGTCCTGACTTTC
.	TRBV15	TRBJ2-7	.	CATSRDLYEQYF	TGTGCCACCAGCAGAGATCTATACGAGCAGTACTTC
TRBD1	TRBV19	TRBJ1-5	.	CASARDRNQPQHF	TGTGCCAGCGCCCGGGACAGGAATCAGCCCCAGCATTTT
.	TRBV18	TRBJ1-4	.	CASSLFSNEKLFF	TGTGCCAGCTCACTCTTTAGTAATGAAAAACTGTTTTTT
.	TRBV5-5	TRBJ2-3	.	CASSFGHETQYF	TGTGCCAGCAGCTTCGGACACGAGACGCAGTATTTT
TRBD1	TRBV5-4	TRBJ2-7	few	CASSLAGGTYEQYF	TGTGCCAGCAGCTTGGCAGGGGGAACCTACGAGCAGTACTTC
.	TRBV27	TRBJ1-2	.	CASSFLGTSANYGYTF	TGTGCCAGCAGTTTTTTAGGGACTTCGGCTAACTATGGCTACACCTTC
TRBD1	TRBV29-1	TRBJ2-7	once	CSVQDQRTGNYEQYF	TGCAGCGTCCAAGATCAAAGGACAGGGAACTACGAGCAGTACTTC
.	TRBV18	TRBJ1-1	few	CASSPATGTEAFF	TGTGCCAGCTCACCTGCCACAGGAACTGAAGCTTTCTTT
TRBD1	TRBV28	TRBJ1-5	.	CASSFLDRVNQPQHF	TGTGCCAGCAGTTTCCTAGACAGGGTGAATCAGCCCCAGCATTTT
TRBD2	TRBV6-1	TRBJ2-1	.	CASSETPTGLAGDNEQFF	TGTGCCAGCAGTGAAACTCCCACGGGACTAGCGGGGGACAATGAGCAGTTCTTC
.	TRBV30	TRBJ1-2	.	CAWSVRGQGYGYTF	TGTGCCTGGAGTGTACGAGGGCAGGGGTATGGCTACACCTTC
.	TRBV5-1	TRBJ1-1	.	CASSLTGSPEAFF	TGCGCCAGCAGCTTGACGGGGTCCCCTGAAGCTTTCTTT
.	TRBV6-5	TRBJ1-1	.	CASSTTGNTEAFF	TGTGCCAGCAGTACGACAGGGAACACTGAAGCTTTCTTT
.	TRBV28	TRBJ1-4	.	CASSFGGAANEKLFF	TGTGCCAGCAGTTTCGGCGGGGCTGCTAATGAAAAACTGTTTTTT
TRBD1	TRBV5-1	TRBJ1-1	.	CASSTGGLNTEAFF	TGCGCCAGTTCGACAGGGGGCTTGAACACTGAAGCTTTCTTT
.	TRBV27	TRBJ2-5	.	CASRQDRTGETQYF	TGTGCCAGCAGACAAGACAGGACGGGGGAGACCCAGTACTTC
.	TRBV30	TRBJ1-6	.	CAWRLWSGGSPLHF	TGTGCCTGGAGATTGTGGTCAGGAGGTTCACCCCTCCACTTT
.	TRBV9	TRBJ1-6	.	CASSSSPLRGSPLHF	TGTGCCAGCAGCAGTAGTCCCCTCAGGGGTTCACCCCTCCACTTT
TRBD1	TRBV5-1	TRBJ2-7	.	CASSLAGTAYEQYF	TGCGCCAGCAGCTTGGCCGGGACAGCATACGAGCAGTACTTC
.	TRBV24-1	TRBJ1-2	few	CATSDFGRVGGYTF	TGTGCCACCAGTGATTTCGGCAGGGTCGGCGGCTACACCTTC
.	TRBV10-3	TRBJ2-7	.	CAVRRAYEQYF	TGTGCCGTCCGCAGGGCCTACGAGCAGTACTTC
TRBD2	TRBV15	TRBJ2-7	.	CATSRDLGLAGGYEQYF	TGTGCCACCAGCAGAGATTTAGGGCTAGCGGGAGGCTACGAGCAGTACTTC
.	TRBV4-1	TRBJ2-3	.	CASSHPLGNTQYF	TGCGCCAGCAGCCATCCCCTTGGCAATACGCAGTATTTT
.	TRBV28	TRBJ2-1	once	CASTAGPSYNEQFF	TGTGCCAGCACGGCGGGCCCTTCCTACAATGAGCAGTTCTTC
.	TRBV19	TRBJ1-6	.	CASSGSLGGVSPLHF	TGTGCCAGTAGCGGGTCCCTGGGGGGTGTTTCACCCCTCCACTTT
.	TRBV12-3/TRBV12-4	TRBJ1-3	.	CASRPTAGNTIYF	TGTGCCAGCAGACCAACGGCTGGAAACACCATATATTTT
.	TRBV3-1/TRBV3-2	TRBJ1-2	.	CASSRAHGYTF	TGTGCCAGCAGCCGGGCCCATGGCTACACCTTC
TRBD1	TRBV19	TRBJ2-2	.	CASSSRDRGPGELFF	TGTGCCAGTAGTTCCCGGGACAGGGGGCCCGGGGAGCTGTTTTTT
.	TRBV6-5	TRBJ1-1	.	CASSYSTRGKPFF	TGTGCCAGCAGTTACTCGACTAGAGGCAAACCTTTCTTT
.	TRBV9	TRBJ2-2	once	CASSPSPQGGTGELFF	TGTGCCAGCAGCCCCTCCCCCCAGGGCGGCACCGGGGAGCTGTTTTTT
.	TRBV24-1	TRBJ2-2	many	CATSPGTLDTGELFF	TGTGCCACCAGCCCCGGGACTTTGGACACCGGGGAGCTGTTTTTT
.	TRBV25-1	TRBJ2-2	.	CASNTLSTGELFF	TGTGCCAGCAATACCCTGAGCACCGGGGAGCTGTTTTTT
.	TRBV5-6	TRBJ1-6	.	CASSFTKWGNSPLHF	TGTGCCAGCAGCTTCACAAAGTGGGGCAATTCACCCCTCCACTTT
.	TRBV28	TRBJ2-5	.	CASSFSAGLRETQYF	TGTGCCAGCAGTTTTTCGGCAGGGCTGAGGGAGACCCAGTACTTC
TRBD1	TRBV3-1/TRBV3-2	TRBJ1-2	.	CASSQGQGVAGYTF	TGTGCCAGCAGCCAAGGACAGGGGGTCGCTGGCTACACCTTC
.	TRBV24-1	TRBJ1-1	.	CATSPSGYTEAFF	TGTGCCACCAGTCCTTCAGGGTACACTGAAGCTTTCTTT
.	TRBV30	TRBJ2-7	.	CAWSSVNRASYEQYF	TGTGCCTGGAGTTCGGTCAACAGGGCTTCCTACGAGCAGTACTTC
TRBD1	TRBV19	TRBJ2-1	.	CASSADRGGNEQFF	TGTGCCAGTAGTGCGGACAGGGGAGGGAATGAGCAGTTCTTC
.	TRBV18	TRBJ2-1	.	CASSPPSRVGNEQFF	TGTGCCAGCTCACCACCGAGCAGGGTGGGCAATGAGCAGTTCTTC
.	TRBV28	TRBJ2-7	.	CASSLWPGEQYF	TGTGCCAGCAGTTTATGGCCCGGCGAGCAGTACTTC
TRBD2	TRBV5-1	TRBJ2-1	.	CASSEAGRAYNEQFF	TGCGCCAGCAGCGAAGCGGGGCGGGCCTACAATGAGCAGTTCTTC
TRBD1	TRBV7-2	TRBJ1-3	few	CASSLENQGGGNTIYF	TGTGCCAGCAGCTTAGAGAACCAGGGGGGTGGAAACACCATATATTTT
TRBD2	TRBV7-2	TRBJ2-7	.	CASSLMTSGTRSYEQYF	TGTGCCAGCAGCTTAATGACTAGCGGGACTCGGTCGTACGAGCAGTACTTC